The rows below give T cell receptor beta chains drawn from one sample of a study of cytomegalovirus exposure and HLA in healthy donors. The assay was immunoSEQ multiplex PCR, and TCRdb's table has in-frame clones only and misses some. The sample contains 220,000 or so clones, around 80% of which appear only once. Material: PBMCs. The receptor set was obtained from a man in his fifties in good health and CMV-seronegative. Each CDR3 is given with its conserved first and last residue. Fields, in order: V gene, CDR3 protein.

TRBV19 CASSYTNTEAFF
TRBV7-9 CASSPMRSKGNTEAFF
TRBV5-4 CASSLGGQGSQPQHF
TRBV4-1 CASSQVGTSLDTQYF
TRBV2 CASSEVGTDNEKLFF
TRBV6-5 CASRRGRGEYEQYF
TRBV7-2 CASSSRTGEQFF
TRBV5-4 CATTAGGSQPQHF
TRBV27 CASSRGTRSYEQYF
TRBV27 CASRWTSGSYEQYF
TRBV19 CASVQGARNGYTF
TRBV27 CASLRRLAEYNEQFF
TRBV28 CASSFQSGSYEQYF
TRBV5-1 CASSNRDRGRNEQFF